The 11 T cell receptor beta chains below come from one sample, sequenced in a study of blood T cell repertoires in COVID-19. Clones were read by immunoSEQ multiplex PCR, and TCRdb kept only the in-frame ones, dropping some. The data show more than 85,000 clones, with 89% seen just once and roughly 3.5% held by the top ten. The sequenced sample was peripheral blood. The source is a woman in her seventies with acute or convalescent COVID-19.

The rearrangement links TRBV19 to TRBJ1-5; 7 nucleotides match TRBD1. J was trimmed by 6 bases and V by 5 bases; bases with no gene match: 7. The CDR3 spans 14 residues. Per the germline V gene, CDR1 is LNHDA and CDR2 is SQIVND (reference sequence). The CDR3 is CASSARTGRQPQHF. The CDR3 bases are TGTGCCAGTAGTGCGAGGACAGGCCGTCAGCCCCAGCATTTT.

This chain links TRBV11-2 with TRBJ2-2, with 13 bases lining up with TRBD2. Germline-derived CDR1 and CDR2 are SGHAT and FQNNGV. This CDR3 has 19 amino acids. The J segment lost 1 base and the V segment lost 0 bases, leaving 5 bases of the junction unmatched. CDR3 nucleotide sequence: TGTGCCAGCAGCTTAGATCCTTGGACTAGCGGGGGGAACACCGGGGAGCTGTTTTTT. Translated: CASSLDPWTSGGNTGELFF.

The J gene is TRBJ1-2, the V gene TRBV28; D unresolved. The CDR3 contains 12 residues. Germline loops: CDR1 MDHEN, CDR2 SYDVKM. Trimming shortened V by 3 bases and J by 6 bases, and 8 bases separated the two germline ends. The DNA for the CDR3 is TGTGCCAGCAGTTTGGTAGTCGATGGCTACACCTTC. It specifies CASSLVVDGYTF.

DNA for the CDR3: TGTGCCAGCTCATTGGACAGGGGGCAGGAAGCTTTCTTT. It is translated as CASSLDRGQEAFF. The chain couples TRBV18 to TRBJ1-1; 11 bases are a match to TRBD1. From germline, CDR1 is KGHSH and CDR2 LQKENI. The CDR3 consists of 13 residues. With V trimmed by 5 bases and J by 8 bases, 4 bases remained unmatched.

The chain has TRBV5-8 and TRBJ2-4, with a possible D match to TRBD2 (5 bases). The germline gives CDR1 SGHTS, CDR2 YDEGEE. The CDR3 sequence is 16 residues long. Trimming shortened V by 0 bases and J by 0 bases, and 10 bases separated the two germline ends. The DNA for the CDR3 is TGTGCCAGCAGCTTGGGAGGGCTGTTAGCCAAAAACATTCAGTACTTC. Its protein is CASSLGGLLAKNIQYF. Based on the CDR3 plus reference TRBV5-8 and TRBJ2-4, the full variable domain is EAGVTQSPTHLIKTRGQQATLRCSPISGHTSVYWYQQALGLGLQFLLWYDEGEERNRGNFPPRFSGRQFPNYSSELNVNALELEDSALYLCASSLGGLLAKNIQYFGAGTRLSVL.

The chain has TRBV5-1 and TRBJ2-7; D unresolved. Trimming removed 8 bases at V and 2 bases at J, with 11 bases between. The germline V gene encodes CDR1 SGHRS and CDR2 YFSETQ. This CDR3 spans 12 amino acids. CDR3 amino acids: CARGPRAYEQYV. In DNA form, the CDR3 reads TGCGCCAGGGGTCCCCGGGCCTACGAGCAGTACGTC.

This chain connects TRBV18 to TRBJ2-1, with a possible D match to TRBD1 (6 bases). Trimming removed 5 bases at V and 11 bases at J, with 13 bases between. The CDR3 has 12 amino acids. Per germline, CDR1 KGHSH and CDR2 LQKENI. CDR3 sequence reads: CASSTGQFQQFF. The CDR3 bases are TGTGCCAGCTCAACCGGACAGTTTCAGCAGTTCTTC.

The rearrangement joins TRBV27 to TRBJ2-7; 8 positions agree with TRBD1. This CDR3 has 13 amino acids. The junction had 3 bases not matched to a gene; V was cut back by 5 bases and J by 3 bases. Germline V gives CDR1 MNHEY, CDR2 SMNVEV (reference sequence). The chain's CDR3 is CASSRDRLYEQYF. In nucleotides, the CDR3 is TGTGCCAGCAGTCGGGACAGGCTCTACGAGCAGTACTTC.

The CDR3 spells CASSRELAKNIQYF. CDR3 in DNA: TGTGCCAGCTCCCGTGAGCTAGCCAAAAACATTCAGTACTTC. The rearrangement uses TRBV18 and TRBJ2-4, with D unresolved. V was clipped by 6 bases and J by 0 bases, with 9 bases between them. The CDR3 spans 14 residues. CDR1 KGHSH and CDR2 LQKENI come from the germline V gene. Using reference TRBV18 and TRBJ2-4 for the parts outside the CDR3, the full variable domain is NAGVMQNPRHLVRRRGQEARLRCSPMKGHSHVYWYRQLPEEGLKFMVYLQKENIIDESGMPKERFSAEFPKEGPSILRIQQVVRGDSAAYFCASSRELAKNIQYFGAGTRLSVL.

The CDR3: CASRDAGTGYNSPLHF. The CDR3 region has the DNA TGTGCCAGCAGGGATGCCGGGACAGGCTATAATTCACCCCTCCACTTT. The chain carries TRBV2 and TRBJ1-6; 8 bases map to TRBD1. V shed 6 bases, J shed 3 bases, and the junction held 7 bases outside the gene matches. In germline, CDR1 is SNHLY, CDR2 FYNNEI. The CDR3 loop spans 16 amino acids.

This chain joins TRBV7-9 and TRBJ2-6; 8 bases fit TRBD1. After removal of 5 bases from V and 2 bases from J, the junction contained 5 bases not matched to a gene. This CDR3 spans 16 amino acids. From germline, CDR1 is SEHNR and CDR2 FQNEAQ (reference sequence). The CDR3 spells CASSPQGAPGANVLTF. CDR3 sequence (DNA): TGTGCCAGCAGCCCCCAGGGGGCGCCTGGGGCCAACGTCCTGACTTTC.